These 18 T cell receptor beta chains came from one sample sequenced in a study of blood T cell repertoires in COVID-19. Sequencing was performed with immunoSEQ multiplex PCR; in TCRdb, only in-frame clones are kept and a portion is missing. This sample has over 450,000 clones, with roughly 89% found just once. Material: peripheral blood. Receptors were obtained from a man aged 18-30 years with COVID-19, enrolled during active disease.

The V call is TRBV6-1, the J call TRBJ2-2; TRBD2 matches 12 bases. After removal of 4 bases from V and 4 bases from J, the junction contained 7 bases not matched to a gene. This CDR3 spans 17 amino acids. Germline assignment: CDR1 MNHNS and CDR2 SASEGT. This CDR3 is CASSAQPGLAGTGELFF. For the CDR3, the DNA is TGTGCCAGCAGTGCCCAACCGGGACTAGCGGGCACCGGGGAGCTGTTTTTT.

There are a few counts of this clone. Here the CDR3 DNA reads TGTGCCAGCAGCCCGGGACTAGCGGGGGCGGGTGAGCAGTTCTTC. The encoded protein is CASSPGLAGAGEQFF. J is TRBJ2-1 and V is TRBV11-3, with 14 bases fitting TRBD2. Germline loops: CDR1 SGHNT, CDR2 YENEEA. CDR3 length: 15 residues. J gave up 9 bases and V 5 bases, and 6 bases lay outside the gene matches.

The V gene is TRBV20-1, the J gene TRBJ2-5, with 9 nucleotides matching TRBD1. Per the germline V gene, CDR1 is DFQATT and CDR2 is SNEGSKA (reference sequence). V shed 3 bases, J shed 5 bases, and the junction held 10 bases outside the gene matches. The CDR3 loop spans 15 amino acids. The CDR3 sequence: CSASDRDRVIETQYF. In DNA, the CDR3 is TGCAGTGCTAGTGACCGGGACAGGGTGATTGAGACCCAGTACTTC.

J is TRBJ2-2 and V is TRBV27; perhaps TRBD1 as D (5 bases). The CDR3 totals 15 residues. Germline V lookup: CDR1 MNHEY, CDR2 SMNVEV (reference sequence). The V and J ends lost 6 bases and 2 bases respectively, with 13 bases between them. The DNA for the CDR3 is TGTGCCAGCAGCTCAGGACAAGTTAACACCGGGGAGCTGTTTTTT. Amino acids: CASSSGQVNTGELFF.

This rearrangement joins TRBV2 to TRBJ2-7; TRBD1 matches 10 bases. CDR1 SNHLY and CDR2 FYNNEI come from the germline V gene. Trimming at V came to 0 bases and at J to 3 bases, leaving 2 bases not matched to a gene. CDR3 length: 15 amino acids. The CDR3 DNA is TGTGCCAGCAGTGAAGCCGGGACAGGGGTCTACGAGCAGTACTTC. Amino acid sequence: CASSEAGTGVYEQYF.

The chain carries TRBV2 and TRBJ2-1; D gene ambiguous. V gave up 6 bases and J gave up 10 bases, with 13 bases separating them. There are 12 residues in the CDR3. Germline assignment: CDR1 SNHLY and CDR2 FYNNEI. The chain's CDR3 is CASRYSLGEQFF. As DNA, the CDR3 is TGTGCCAGCAGGTACAGCCTTGGGGAGCAGTTCTTC.

The chain carries TRBV27 and TRBJ2-1, with TRBD2 identical over 9 bases. This CDR3 has 15 amino acids. Germline lookup yields CDR1 MNHEY and CDR2 SMNVEV (reference sequence). The trim removed 4 bases at V and 5 bases at J, leaving 6 bases unmatched. The CDR3 is CASSSRAGGDNEQFF. CDR3 DNA: TGTGCCAGCAGTTCACGGGCGGGAGGGGACAATGAGCAGTTCTTC.

This clone occurred once. CDR3 amino acids: CATSDLGLQGSGNTIYF. For the CDR3, the DNA is TGTGCCACCAGTGATTTGGGCTTACAGGGGTCTGGAAACACCATATATTTT. This chain joins TRBV24-1 and TRBJ1-3; TRBD1 matches 7 bases. The CDR3 has 17 amino acids. The germline V gene encodes CDR1 KGHDR and CDR2 SFDVKD. The J segment lost 1 base and the V segment lost 0 bases, leaving 5 bases of the junction unmatched.

The rearrangement uses TRBV27 and TRBJ2-2; the match to TRBD2 covers 9 bases. Germline V lookup: CDR1 MNHEY, CDR2 SMNVEV (reference sequence). V lost 5 bases, J lost 1 base, and 2 bases stayed unmatched. CDR3 length equals 15 residues. The CDR3 DNA reads as TGTGCCAGCAGTCTACTAGCGGGGAACACCGGGGAGCTGTTTTTT. Amino acid sequence: CASSLLAGNTGELFF.

In this sample, this clone turned up once. The rearrangement joins TRBV3-1 (or the pseudogene TRBV3-2) to TRBJ2-3, with 12 positions matching TRBD2. CDR1 LGHDT and CDR2 YNNKEL come from the germline V gene (reference sequence). The V segment lost 4 bases and the J segment 5 bases; nucleotides outside the gene matches: 10. CDR3 size: 17 residues. Here the CDR3 DNA reads TGTGCCAGCAGCCGGGAGGCACTAGCGGGGGGTGGAGATACGCAGTATTTT. Translated, it gives CASSREALAGGGDTQYF.

The chain links TRBV5-5 to TRBJ2-3; D unclear. V was clipped by 0 bases and J by 3 bases, with 11 bases between them. The germline V gene encodes CDR1 SGHKS and CDR2 YYEKEE (reference sequence). The length of the CDR3 is 15 residues. For the CDR3, the DNA is TGTGCCAGCAGCTTGGTTCCAGGTGGGACAGATACGCAGTATTTT. It specifies CASSLVPGGTDTQYF.

This chain joins TRBV19 and TRBJ2-1, with D hard to call. The CDR3 is made up of 13 amino acids. Trimming took off 4 bases at V and 9 bases at J, with 13 bases between the two ends. Germline V CDR1 and CDR2: LNHDA, SQIVND (reference sequence). CDR3 coding DNA: TGTGCCAGTAGTAGGCTTAAAAACACTGAGCAGTTCTTC. This gives the protein CASSRLKNTEQFF.

This chain links TRBV2 with TRBJ2-5; 9 bases are shared with TRBD1. The germline CDR1 and CDR2 sequences are SNHLY and FYNNEI. The CDR3 is 14 residues long. The V segment lost 5 bases and the J segment 2 bases; nucleotides outside the gene matches: 3. In nucleotides, the CDR3 is TGTGCCAGCAGTTTACAGGGGGCACAAGAGACCCAGTACTTC. Residues: CASSLQGAQETQYF.

The chain has TRBV7-2 and TRBJ2-2; TRBD2 matches at 10 bases. The CDR3 sequence is 18 residues long. Trimming took 2 bases from V and 10 from J; bases not matched to a gene: 16. Germline V gene lookup returns CDR1 SGHTA and CDR2 FQGNSA. CDR3 protein: CASSLLQYSGRTGMELFF. The CDR3 DNA sequence: TGTGCCAGCAGCTTATTGCAGTATAGCGGGAGGACGGGCATGGAGCTGTTTTTT.

The chain uses TRBV2 and TRBJ2-7; a possible D gene is TRBD1 (6 bases). CDR3 size: 13 residues. Trimming removed 5 bases from V and 3 bases from J, with 11 bases in between. The germline CDR1 and CDR2 sequences are SNHLY and FYNNEI. The CDR3 spells CASSYDRNYEQYF. The CDR3 DNA reads TGTGCCAGCAGTTACGACAGGAACTACGAGCAGTACTTC.

For this clone: The same CDR3 arises from other DNA sequences in this sample as well. J is TRBJ2-7 and V is TRBV18; 7 bases are a match to TRBD1. V shed 3 bases and J 0 bases; nucleotides not matched to a gene: 2. Germline V gene lookup returns CDR1 KGHSH and CDR2 LQKENI. The CDR3 length is 14 residues. Written as DNA, the CDR3 is TGTGCCAGCTCACCGGACAGGAGCTCCTACGAGCAGTACTTC. It translates to CASSPDRSSYEQYF.

The CDR3 region has the DNA TGTGCCAGCAGCTTAGACCCACGTAGACCTCAGCGGGAGGACTACGAGCAGTACTTC. It is translated as CASSLDPRRPQREDYEQYF. The genes are TRBV11-3 and TRBJ2-7, with 9 bases lining up with TRBD2. This CDR3 comprises 19 residues. V was pared by 0 bases and J by 3 bases, with 15 bases of the junction left unmatched. The germline V gene has CDR1 SGHNT and CDR2 YENEEA.

The J gene is TRBJ2-7, the V gene TRBV3-1 (or the pseudogene TRBV3-2); TRBD1 is a possible D gene (5 bases). Trimming took off 2 bases at V and 2 bases at J, with 10 bases between the two ends. The germline CDR1 and CDR2 sequences are LGHDT and YNNKEL (reference sequence). The CDR3 is 14 residues long. CDR3 coding DNA: TGTGCCAGCAGCCAAAGGCAGGGCGCCTACGAGCAGTACTTC. It specifies CASSQRQGAYEQYF.